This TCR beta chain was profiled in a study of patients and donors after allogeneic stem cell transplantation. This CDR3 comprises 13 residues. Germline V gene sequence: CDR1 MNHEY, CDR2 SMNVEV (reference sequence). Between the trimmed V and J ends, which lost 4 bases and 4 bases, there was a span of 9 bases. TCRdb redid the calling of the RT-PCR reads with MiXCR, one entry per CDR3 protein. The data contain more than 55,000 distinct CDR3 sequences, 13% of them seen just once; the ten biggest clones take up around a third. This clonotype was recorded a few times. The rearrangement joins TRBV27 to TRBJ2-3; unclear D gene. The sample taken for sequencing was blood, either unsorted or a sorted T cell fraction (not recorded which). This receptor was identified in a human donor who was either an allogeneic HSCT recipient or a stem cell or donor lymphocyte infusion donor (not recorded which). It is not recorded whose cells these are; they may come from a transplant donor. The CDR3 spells CASSWLGSDTQYF. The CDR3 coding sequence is TGTGCCAGCAGTTGGCTGGGTTCAGATACGCAGTATTTT.